Below, one TCR beta chain is given with its context. It lacks a known antigen. The record has no base qualities; no much larger clone is one base away. The cohort consisted of 666 healthy bone marrow donors. Cohort members were all nominally healthy when sampled, although unrecorded immune exposures were likely present. The donor was CMV seropositive and was included in the group of about 290 seropositive cohort members. Every donor gave a peripheral blood sample, and the peripheral blood mononuclear cells from that sample were used for TCR beta sequencing. Genomic DNA was extracted from the blood cell samples with the Qiagen DNeasy Blood Extraction Kit. Clipping removes 1 base from V and 7 bases from J, with 8 as the unmatched junction base count. The CDR3 runs 15 amino acids, cysteine and phenylalanine included. Kept here is only the CDR3 DNA, which spans 45 bases and is read in frame from base 1. According to the germline V gene (reference sequence), CDR1 reads LNHDA and CDR2 reads SQIVND.

These data belong to a study of cytomegalovirus exposure and HLA in healthy donors (dated by TCRdb to the late 2010s). Some background on the complete study: An earlier analysis of some 600 of the donors reported 250 to 300 Gb of sequence data and about 120 million unique TCR beta sequences obtained from approximately 180 million T cells. An early release covering more than 500 HLA-typed donors comprised approximately 290 gigabases of sequencing data and roughly 86 million unique TCR sequences. Of the 300 to 450 genotyped donors, approximately 82% fell in the genetic ancestry cluster associated with self-reported Caucasian donors. The study aimed to test whether signatures of past pathogen exposure could be identified by cataloging public T cell receptors. The T cell repertoires of 670 or so subjects were profiled by immunosequencing and related to cytomegalovirus serostatus. A separate validation cohort of roughly 130 different subjects was used in addition to the roughly 620-subject first cohort. High-throughput TCR immunosequencing, statistical association of individual TCRs with disease status, and machine learning were combined to predict cytomegalovirus infection status. A later analysis re-examined previously published TCR beta repertoires from just over 650 donors and added high-resolution HLA genotyping to investigate patterns of TCR occurrence. Rather than using new phenotypic data, the later analysis identified candidate immune exposures from TCR beta sequences and from how often those sequences occurred across donors. An earlier analysis of about 600 of the donors used high-throughput TCR beta sequencing to judge whether each TCR beta V gene segment behaved as functional or pseudogenic. Donor age, sex, ethnicity and CMV serostatus were compiled alongside the repertoire data. A later genetic analysis used genome-wide SNP genotypes for about 60% of the roughly 700 donors, treating that subset as a discovery cohort. All discovery cohort repertoires had been generated on a single sequencing platform. HLA typing included class I and class II loci at four-digit resolution. The number of typed donors differed by locus: about 620-640 for A, B, C, DRB1 and DQB1; some 500 for DQA1; 606 for DPA1; and 400 to 480 for DPB1. About five DR-DQ haplotypes were treated as single units for association and clustering because of strong linkage in the cohort. Among roughly 370 genotyped donors of the cohort, an average of roughly 240,000 unique TCR beta nucleotide sequences were sequenced per donor, around 20% of them non-productive.

The research as a whole found: Because some donors lacked HLA typing at each locus, the association tests relied only on the typed subset. Most TCR sequences were seen in very few donors, while some public TCRs were found in many individuals. In a later analysis, the rate of TCR association differed among HLA loci, with DRB1 alleles having the most associated TCRs and HLA-C alleles having the fewest. Linkage disequilibrium might explain the correlated functional status among segregating V segments, but an unknown experimental factor could not be ruled out. A group of highly shared sequence variants was considered likely to be a technical artifact of the sequencing pipeline. At a false discovery rate of 0.05, a later analysis linked approximately 18,000 TCR beta sequences to specific HLA alleles. In a later genetic analysis, fewer N-insertions in productive TCRs were reported among donors in an Asian-associated ancestry cluster than the roughly 700-donor mean. Some IMGT-functional V segments, including TRBV6-2 and TRBV6-3, could not be distinguished by the 87-base-pair reads and were therefore excluded. In an earlier analysis of some 540 of the donors, most TCR beta V segments appeared in productive rearrangements about 90% or about 30% of the time, broadly matching IMGT annotations. The authors suggested that the approach could potentially be generalized to other disease states and immunological phenotypes. The study listed approximately 150 TCR beta chains as associated with cytomegalovirus. Immune exposure information for the cohort was limited to CMV serostatus. A further reported finding was that TCR beta sequences accurately predicted the HLA-A and HLA-B alleles for most subjects in the first cohort. According to a later analysis, parvovirus B19, influenza, CMV and Epstein-Barr virus appeared linked to several top co-occurrence clusters. Cytomegalovirus status was reported to be diagnosed by the classifier with high specificity and sensitivity in both the original and validation cohorts. The earlier analysis of 587 of the donors excluded fewer than 20 rarely observed V segments, including chromosome 9 orphons, because counts were too low. In this cohort, only TCR beta chains were sequenced, and detectable features were limited by the absence of alpha or paired-chain data. Presence/absence analyses assumed roughly uniform sequencing depth across donors, an assumption that may not hold. Strong co-occurrence of HLA alleles, especially DR and DQ, made assigning TCR associations to individual alleles difficult. Three of the identified cytomegalovirus-associated TCR beta chains were confirmed in vitro to be specific for cytomegalovirus antigens. A later genetic analysis associated a missense DCLRE1C variant with V-gene and J-gene trimming of TCR beta chains, and an independent cohort replicated the association. In a later analysis, HLA-associated TCR beta chains were found to be more clonally expanded and to have lower generation probabilities than equally common non-associated chains. Most CMV-associated TCR beta chains appeared to be HLA-restricted in a later analysis, and the HLA associations seemed to be driven largely by CMV exposure.

The receptor library was made with the immunoSEQ multiplex PCR assay. The multiplex PCR relied on a mix of 60 forward primers for TCR Vbeta segments and 13 reverse primers for TCR Jbeta segments. Amplification of the CDR3 region of rearranged TCR beta genes was performed with a multiplex PCR assay on genomic DNA. The amplified TCR beta libraries were sequenced on the Illumina HiSeq System as 87-base-pair reads. The published analysis was carried out like this. Across the 600 to 700 repertoires, a later analysis counted roughly 77 million unique TCR beta chains, around 11 million of which were shared by at least two donors. Raw reads were error-corrected and collapsed into unique sequences with a nearest-neighbor algorithm that merged closely related sequences to remove PCR and sequencing errors. V, D and J gene segments were assigned by aligning CDR3 sequences to IMGT reference sequences. Each retained sequence needed at least a six-nucleotide match to both a V gene segment and a J gene segment. A rearrangement was called productive if the CDR3 had no stop codons and remained in frame with V and J, and every other rearrangement was called non-productive. Following IMGT convention, CDR3 was defined as the stretch from the second conserved V-encoded cysteine to the conserved J-encoded phenylalanine. The earlier analysis of 450 to 750 of the donors excluded any sequence lacking an unambiguous match to a single V gene segment. In an earlier analysis of 587 of the donors, V segments were called functional above 56.7% productive rearrangements and were called segregating when the between-donor standard deviation exceeded 5%. A statistical classification framework was built to diagnose cytomegalovirus status from the catalog of TCR beta chain sequences. V and J gene assignment, in a later analysis, came from comparing TCR nucleotide sequences with IMGT/GENE-DB human TR gene sequences. In a later analysis, CDR3 sequences and most-parsimonious VDJ recombination scenarios were assigned using the TCRdist pipeline. In a later analysis, each TCR beta chain was defined by its CDR3 amino acid sequence together with its V-gene family, and reads without a unique V-gene family were excluded. A later analysis removed 592 highly shared, low-generation-probability nucleotide sequences to deal with suspected cross-contamination and a sequencing artifact. In a later analysis, a clonal expansion index was calculated for each public chain from normalized within-repertoire ranks of inferred template counts. In a later analysis, generation probabilities were computed with a VDJ recombination model fitted to out-of-frame rearrangements, and the resulting probabilities were checked against IGoR. In a later analysis, TCR-TCR, TCR-HLA and TCR-CMV co-occurrence was scored with hypergeometric tests, and a repertoire-size bias correction was applied to TCR pairs. In a later analysis, false discovery rates were estimated by permuting HLA or CMV assignments 20 times. A later analysis grouped co-occurring TCRs with DBSCAN, adding TCRdist sequence similarity when clustering within HLA-allele-positive subsets. For co-occurrence clustering, repertoires with fewer than 30,000 or more than 120,000 public chains were excluded, along with four to six repertoires with anomalous nucleotide sharing. The immuneACCESS repertoire file appears here via TCRdb, limited to in-frame rearrangements. These files lack a portion of the clones; in checked studies, under half of the deficit traces to unresolved V genes, and the cause of the others is not known. The V and J calls and the clone size are those of that table, but D and trimming were determined from the DNA. In this sample the table shows 120,000 or so clones, 75% to 85% of which occur a single time. The leading ten clones occupy about 9.1% of the sample.

This receptor chain uses TRBV19 and TRBJ2-5, and TRBD1 matches 8 of the central bases. The sample was PBMCs. This TCR was recovered from a woman aged 45-65 years in good health and CMV-seropositive. The sequence in DNA is TGTGCCAGTAGTATAGCGACAGGGGTGTATGGGACCCAGTACTTC. Its translation is CASSIATGVYGTQYF.